These T cell receptor beta chains were read from a single sample in a study of T cells in localized non-small cell lung cancer. Produced via immunoSEQ multiplex PCR; TCRdb's table is partial and in-frame only. In the table there are under 50,000 clones, just over 85% of which are singletons. The sample was peripheral blood mononuclear cells, taken before any cancer treatment. These receptors came from a male donor at least 60 years old with stage II lung adenocarcinoma. CDR3s include the opening cysteine and the closing phenylalanine or tryptophan. A D gene is named only where the DNA matches it firmly. The size field is filled for only some rows; it gives once, few, many or a size class.

V gene,clone size,D gene,J gene,CDR3 DNA,CDR3 protein
TRBV7-2,-,TRBD2,TRBJ2-3,TGTGCCAGCAGCCCCGCCCCGGGGGGTGGGCTATCGCAGTATTTT,CASSPAPGGGLSQYF
TRBV28,-,TRBD1,TRBJ1-2,TGTGCCAGCAGTTTAGGTGGAGGGGGCAGGGCTAACTATGGCTACACCTTC,CASSLGGGGRANYGYTF
TRBV28,-,-,TRBJ1-1,TGTGCCAGCAGTTTGGTAAGGCGAGCGGACACTGAAGCTTTCTTT,CASSLVRRADTEAFF
TRBV7-2,-,-,TRBJ2-1,TGTGCCAGCAGCCCAACCCCCGGAGTCTACAATGAGCAGTTCTTC,CASSPTPGVYNEQFF
TRBV5-6,-,-,TRBJ1-3,TGTGCCAGCAGCACCCTTGCGGACGCTGGAAACACCATATATTTT,CASSTLADAGNTIYF
TRBV6-5,-,-,TRBJ1-2,TGTGCCAGCAGCCAGGGAGGGGGGTATGGCTACACCTTC,CASSQGGGYGYTF
TRBV9,-,TRBD2,TRBJ2-3,TGTGCCAGCAGCGTCTCGCTAGCGGGAGGCACAGATACGCAGTATTTT,CASSVSLAGGTDTQYF
TRBV18,-,TRBD2,TRBJ2-1,TGTGCCAGCCGCCCATCAGCGGGGAGTGAGCAGTTCTTC,CASRPSAGSEQFF
TRBV9,-,-,TRBJ1-5,TGTGCCAGCAGCGGGGCGGGCAACCAGCCCCAGCATTTT,CASSGAGNQPQHF
TRBV7-9,-,TRBD2,TRBJ2-3,TGTGCCAGCAGCCCTTTGCGACTAGCGGGAGGAAGAGATACGCAGTATTTT,CASSPLRLAGGRDTQYF
TRBV30,-,-,TRBJ1-5,TGTGCCTGGAGTACAAGAGGGAATCAGCCCCAGCATTTT,CAWSTRGNQPQHF
TRBV7-2,-,TRBD2,TRBJ2-3,TGTGCCAGCAGCTTAAGCAGCGGGAGTTTGGTAGATACGCAGTATTTT,CASSLSSGSLVDTQYF
TRBV28,-,TRBD1,TRBJ2-7,TGTGCCAGCAGTTCTGGACAGGACTACGAGCAGTACTTC,CASSSGQDYEQYF
TRBV7-8,-,-,TRBJ1-5,TGTGCCAGCAGCTTCACCCCGGACAGAAATCAGCCCCAGCATTTT,CASSFTPDRNQPQHF
TRBV6-6,-,-,TRBJ1-1,TGTGCCAGCAGTTACTCCGGACGGTCAAACACTGAAGCTTTCTTT,CASSYSGRSNTEAFF
TRBV6-6,-,-,TRBJ2-2,TGTGCCAGCAGTTCTTACAGGGACACCGGGGAGCTGTTTTTT,CASSSYRDTGELFF
TRBV6-5,-,-,TRBJ1-2,TGTGCCAGCAGTTCAGTGTCAAGCCGGAACTATGGCTACACCTTC,CASSSVSSRNYGYTF
TRBV15,-,-,TRBJ1-1,TGTGCCACCAGCAGAGACAGGCAGAACACTGAAGCTTTCTTT,CATSRDRQNTEAFF
TRBV7-2,-,-,TRBJ2-1,TGTGCCAGCAGCCCGGGACTGGGGGCCTACAATGAGCAGTTCTTC,CASSPGLGAYNEQFF
TRBV6-1,-,-,TRBJ1-2,TGTGCCAGCAGAGCGACAGGCCTCTATGGCTACACCTTC,CASRATGLYGYTF
TRBV28,-,-,TRBJ1-2,TGTGCCAGCAGTTTAACCGGGGGTTATGGCTACACCTTC,CASSLTGGYGYTF
TRBV20-1,-,-,TRBJ2-1,TGCAGTGCTAGAGAAACCGAGGTGAGGTTCTTC,CSARETEVRFF
TRBV6-5,-,-,TRBJ2-1,TGTGCCAGCAGGCGGGACATCACCTACAATGAGCAGTTCTTC,CASRRDITYNEQFF
TRBV5-6,-,TRBD2,TRBJ2-5,TGTGCCAGCAGCCCGGGGACTAGCATCTTTGGGGAGACCCAGTACTTC,CASSPGTSIFGETQYF
TRBV5-1,once,-,TRBJ1-1,TGCGCCAGCAGCTCCAGTCGGGGGGGCACTGAAGCTTTCTTT,CASSSSRGGTEAFF
TRBV27,-,-,TRBJ1-1,TGTGCCAGCAGAGGTGGCGAAACTGAAGCTTTCTTT,CASRGGETEAFF
TRBV7-2,-,TRBD1,TRBJ2-3,TGTGCCAGCAGCTCTCCGGGACAGGGGATGGCAGATACGCAGTATTTT,CASSSPGQGMADTQYF
TRBV2,once,-,TRBJ2-7,TGTGCCAGCGTTTTAGGAGACAGATCCTACGAGCAGTACTTC,CASVLGDRSYEQYF
TRBV6-1,few,-,TRBJ1-6,TGTGCCAGCGGGCCCCCAGTCGGGAATTCACCCCTCCACTTT,CASGPPVGNSPLHF
TRBV15,-,-,TRBJ1-4,TGTGCCACCAGCAGAGATACACCGGGGACCCTGGTAAAACTGTTTTTT,CATSRDTPGTLVKLFF
TRBV28,-,TRBD1,TRBJ1-1,TGTGCCAGCAGAAAACAGGGGGCTGTAACTGAAGCTTTCTTT,CASRKQGAVTEAFF
TRBV6-1,-,-,TRBJ2-2,TGTGCCAGCAGTATGGCGCCGAACACCGGGGAGCTGTTTTTT,CASSMAPNTGELFF
TRBV6-5,-,TRBD2,TRBJ2-7,TGTGCCAGCAGAACCCTAACTAGCGGGAGCTACGAGCAGTACTTC,CASRTLTSGSYEQYF
TRBV6-1,-,-,TRBJ2-2,TGTGCCAGCAGTGAAAGGAGACCCGGGGAGCTGTTTTTT,CASSERRPGELFF
TRBV2,few,TRBD1,TRBJ1-5,TGTGCCAGCAGTGGGGACAGGGGGCTTAGCAATCAGCCCCAGCATTTT,CASSGDRGLSNQPQHF
TRBV5-5,-,-,TRBJ2-7,TGTGCCAGCAGCCTGACAGGAAACACCTACGAGCAGTACTTC,CASSLTGNTYEQYF
TRBV10-3,-,-,TRBJ1-4,TGTGCCATCAGTGGCAGACCTAATGAAAAACTGTTTTTT,CAISGRPNEKLFF
TRBV30,-,-,TRBJ1-5,TGTGCCTGGATCAAACGCGTCTATCAGCCCCAGCATTTT,CAWIKRVYQPQHF
TRBV15,-,TRBD2,TRBJ2-1,TGTGCCACCCAAGGAATAGCGGGAGGGCCGATAGGGGTGAATGAGCAGTTCTTC,CATQGIAGGPIGVNEQFF
TRBV5-1,few,TRBD1,TRBJ1-1,TGCGCCAGCAGCTTGATGCGTGGACAGGGGAGTGCTTTCTTT,CASSLMRGQGSAFF
TRBV6-4,-,-,TRBJ1-5,TGTGCCAGCATCAGACAGCCCCAGCATTTT,CASIRQPQHF
TRBV4-1,-,TRBD1,TRBJ1-1,TGCGCCAGCAGCCGCACCGGGACAGGGAATGAAGCTTTCTTT,CASSRTGTGNEAFF
TRBV28,-,TRBD1,TRBJ1-3,TGTGCCAGCAAATCGGGCAGGGGGTCGGGAAACACCATATATTTT,CASKSGRGSGNTIYF
TRBV5-1,-,-,TRBJ2-2,TGCGCCAGCAGGGTTCAGGACCACGGGACCGGGGAGCTGTTTTTT,CASRVQDHGTGELFF
TRBV7-8,-,-,TRBJ2-1,TGTGCCAGCAGCTTAGGGACTGTCAATGAGCAGTTCTTC,CASSLGTVNEQFF